Shown below are 29 T cell receptor beta chains from a single sample sequenced in a study of shared clonotypes between healthy human individuals (dated by TCRdb to 2019 to 2021). Library preparation employed the immunoSEQ multiplex PCR assay. TCRdb stores this immuneACCESS table with in-frame sequences only. Part of the clones is absent; in the studies checked, under half of the shortfall reflects unresolved V genes, and no reason is known for the rest. The sample includes some 2,000,000 clones, with 85% to 95% observed a single time. Roughly 0.13% of the sample belongs to the ten largest clones. The sequencing sample was made of naive CD4+ T cells sorted from blood. The sample's cell subset or site label, in plain terms: CD45RA+ positively selected. The receptors originated from a man aged 18 to 35 in good health.

This sequence joins TRBV19 and TRBJ1-1; D may be TRBD1 (5 bases). The CDR3 has 14 amino acids. Germline assignment: CDR1 LNHDA and CDR2 SQIVND (reference sequence). V was trimmed by 3 bases and J by 0 bases, leaving 8 bases between them. The CDR3 spells CASSIWGMNTEAFF. The CDR3 nucleotides read TGTGCCAGTAGTATTTGGGGCATGAACACTGAAGCTTTCTTT. Variable domain in full (rest from reference TRBV19 and TRBJ1-1): DGGITQSPKYLFRKEGQNVTLSCEQNLNHDAMYWYRQDPGQGLRLIYYSQIVNDFQKGDIAEGYSVSREKKESFPLTVTSAQKNPTAFYLCASSIWGMNTEAFFGQGTRLTVV.

The CDR3, as DNA: TGTGCCAGCAGCTTTGATCCTAGCACAGATACGCAGTATTTT. It translates to CASSFDPSTDTQYF. The chain employs TRBV5-4 and TRBJ2-3, with D unclear. The V end lost 2 bases, the J end lost 0 bases, and 7 bases lay between the germline ends. CDR1 and CDR2 from the germline V gene are SGHNT and YYREEE (reference sequence). This CDR3 has 14 amino acids.

The genes are TRBV28 and TRBJ1-5; TRBD1 agrees at 10 bases. V was clipped by 3 bases and J by 3 bases; unmatched bases: 5. This CDR3 spans 16 amino acids. Germline V gene data show CDR1 as MDHEN and CDR2 as SYDVKM. The CDR3 loop reads CASSLGTGVVNQPQHF. CDR3 DNA: TGTGCCAGCAGTTTGGGGACAGGGGTTGTCAATCAGCCCCAGCATTTT.

About this clone itself: The sample contains more than one DNA sequence encoding this CDR3. V gene TRBV6-1 combines with J gene TRBJ1-2, with 9 bases lining up with TRBD1. The CDR3 contains 13 residues. Germline V CDR1 and CDR2: MNHNS, SASEGT. V lost 4 bases and J lost 3; bases outside the gene matches: 0. Here the CDR3 reads CASSGTGDYGYTF. The CDR3 nucleotides read TGTGCCAGCAGTGGGACAGGGGACTATGGCTACACCTTC.

The chain joins TRBV7-9 to TRBJ2-7; tentative D call: TRBD2 (5 bases). The CDR3 has 12 amino acids. Looked up from germline, CDR1 is SEHNR and CDR2 is FQNEAQ (reference sequence). The V end lost 5 bases, the J end lost 12 bases, and 17 bases lay between the germline ends. The CDR3 loop reads CASSKEAGGRYF. The CDR3 DNA sequence: TGTGCCAGCAGCAAAGAGGCAGGCGGGCGGTACTTC.

This clone has just one count. This chain connects TRBV5-1 to TRBJ2-3; unclear D gene. The CDR3 runs 19 residues. Trimming took off 4 bases at V and 0 bases at J, with 24 bases between the two ends. Germline assignment: CDR1 SGHRS and CDR2 YFSETQ. The CDR3 coding sequence is TGCGCCAGCAGCCCCCGGTGGCAGTCACTTCTACTTAGCACAGATACGCAGTATTTT. Translated, it gives CASSPRWQSLLLSTDTQYF.

Of note for this clone: A much larger clone differs by one base, so this may be a read error. J is TRBJ1-1 and V is TRBV28; TRBD1 matches at 9 bases. CDR3 size: 13 residues. V shed 6 bases and J 1 base; nucleotides not matched to a gene: 0. Germline V gene sequence: CDR1 MDHEN, CDR2 SYDVKM. The CDR3 region is CASRGQGNTEAFF. CDR3 nucleotide sequence: TGTGCCAGCAGGGGACAGGGGAACACTGAAGCTTTCTTT.

This sequence joins TRBV10-1 and TRBJ1-2; no reliable D call. CDR1 and CDR2 (germline): WNHNN, SYGVQD (reference sequence). The ends were cut back, 4 bases at V and 5 bases at J, with 11 bases in the middle. The CDR3 length is 13 residues. In DNA form, the CDR3 reads TGCGCCAGCAGTGGAGGTGAAAGGTATGGCTACACCTTC. Amino acids: CASSGGERYGYTF.

Regarding this clone: The sample contains more than one DNA sequence encoding this CDR3. The V call is TRBV30, the J call TRBJ2-7, with D possibly called TRBD1 or TRBD2 (5 bases each). The CDR3 runs to 12 residues. V shed 5 bases and J shed 4 bases, with 12 bases lying between them. Per the germline V gene, CDR1 is GTSNPN and CDR2 is SVGIG (reference sequence). DNA for the CDR3: TGTGCCTGGGGGGGTACACCTTACGAGCAGTACTTC. The encoded protein is CAWGGTPYEQYF.

The gene calls are TRBV7-9 and TRBJ2-5; D uncertain. Per the germline V gene, CDR1 is SEHNR and CDR2 is FQNEAQ (reference sequence). V lost 1 base and J 10 bases, leaving 13 bases between the germline ends. The CDR3 extends over 13 amino acids. In DNA, the CDR3 is TGTGCCAGCAGCTTAGTCCAATCTGGGGACCAGTACTTC. It translates to CASSLVQSGDQYF.

The genes are TRBV5-6 and TRBJ2-3; TRBD2 is a possible D gene (6 bases). Germline CDR1 reads SGHDT; CDR2 reads YYEEEE. The CDR3 has 14 residues. The germline V and J ends were trimmed by 6 bases and 0 bases, with 11 bases remaining between them. The CDR3 spells CASISGTSTDTQYF. CDR3 coding DNA: TGTGCCAGCATCTCCGGGACTAGCACAGATACGCAGTATTTT.

V usage is TRBV4-1 and J usage is TRBJ1-5; D unclear. This CDR3 has 14 amino acids. Germline V CDR1 and CDR2: MGHRA, YSYEKL. V lost 0 bases, J lost 4 bases, and 7 bases lay in between. CDR3 coding DNA: TGCGCCAGCAGCCAAGAGGTATCTAATCAGCCCCAGCATTTT. Translation: CASSQEVSNQPQHF.

V and J are TRBV6-1 and TRBJ1-1; TRBD1 matches at 8 bases. V was clipped by 0 bases and J by 7 bases; unmatched bases: 10. The CDR3 has 16 residues. Germline V gene data show CDR1 as MNHNS and CDR2 as SASEGT. DNA of the CDR3: TGTGCCAGCAGTGAAGCGTTTGTAGGACAGGGAAGTGAAGCTTTCTTT. Translation gives CASSEAFVGQGSEAFF.

V and J are TRBV18 and TRBJ2-3; D perhaps matches TRBD1 (5 bases). V lost 4 bases to trimming and J lost 0 bases, with 11 bases between them. The germline CDR1 and CDR2 sequences are KGHSH and LQKENI. The CDR3 loop spans 15 amino acids. The CDR3 DNA follows: TGTGCCAGCTCACAGTTTCAGGGTAGCACAGATACGCAGTATTTT. This gives the protein CASSQFQGSTDTQYF. The variable domain in full, completed from reference TRBV18 and TRBJ2-3, reads NAGVMQNPRHLVRRRGQEARLRCSPMKGHSHVYWYRQLPEEGLKFMVYLQKENIIDESGMPKERFSAEFPKEGPSILRIQQVVRGDSAAYFCASSQFQGSTDTQYFGPGTRLTVL.

This chain uses TRBV5-1 with TRBJ2-5; D not certain. The CDR3 has 12 residues. The V end was cut by 8 bases, the J end by 3 bases, with 11 bases between. Per germline, CDR1 SGHRS and CDR2 YFSETQ. CDR3 DNA sequence: TGCGCCAGTTACGGGTCAGAAGAGACCCAGTACTTC. Protein sequence: CASYGSEETQYF.

The chain uses TRBV6-5 and TRBJ1-2, with D possibly matching TRBD1 (5 bases). CDR1 and CDR2 (germline): MNHEY, SVGAGI. The CDR3 consists of 13 residues. The V and J ends lost 2 bases and 4 bases respectively, with 8 bases between them. CDR3 loop: CASSYPGSYGYTF. The DNA for the CDR3 is TGTGCCAGCAGTTACCCAGGGAGCTATGGCTACACCTTC.

This clone occurred once. The genes are TRBV29-1 and TRBJ1-2, with D possibly matching TRBD1 (5 bases). Germline-derived CDR1 and CDR2 are SQVTM and ANQGSEA. The V and J ends lost 7 bases and 2 bases respectively, with 11 bases between them. The CDR3 has 12 residues. Here the CDR3 reads CSAGEGNYGYTF. CDR3 in DNA: TGCAGCGCCGGGGAGGGGAACTATGGCTACACCTTC.

The chain has TRBV18 and TRBJ1-1; tentative D call: TRBD1 (6 bases). The CDR3 runs to 15 residues. V shed 3 bases and J shed 1 base, with 12 bases lying between them. Germline CDR1 is KGHSH and CDR2 is LQKENI. CDR3 loop: CASSPTGDTNTEAFF. CDR3 sequence (DNA): TGTGCCAGCTCACCGACAGGAGATACGAACACTGAAGCTTTCTTT.

V usage is TRBV6-1 and J usage is TRBJ1-1, with D uncertain. The CDR3 has 13 amino acids. Germline assignment: CDR1 MNHNS and CDR2 SASEGT. V was shortened by 7 bases and J by 1 base, with 10 bases between the two germline ends. CDR3 coding DNA: TGTGCCAGCAACATGCAGGAGAACACTGAAGCTTTCTTT. This encodes CASNMQENTEAFF.

Worth noting for this clone: Other DNA sequences in the sample encode the same CDR3. The chain joins TRBV6-5 to TRBJ2-7; the match to TRBD2 covers 7 bases. J was trimmed by 2 bases and V by 4 bases; bases with no gene match: 5. The CDR3 runs 14 residues. Germline values: CDR1 MNHEY, CDR2 SVGAGI. CDR3 coding DNA: TGTGCCAGCAGTTTAGCGGGCGGCCCCTACGAGCAGTACTTC. Its protein is CASSLAGGPYEQYF.

This clone was found once. V usage is TRBV28 and J usage is TRBJ2-1; D gene ambiguous. Trimming pared 5 bases from V and 6 bases from J, leaving 8 bases between. Per germline, CDR1 MDHEN and CDR2 SYDVKM. The CDR3 sequence is 12 residues long. The CDR3 loop is CASSIYANEQFF. The DNA for the CDR3 is TGTGCCAGCAGTATCTACGCCAATGAGCAGTTCTTC.

This clone was seen once. V is TRBV6-5 and J is TRBJ2-7; tentatively, D is TRBD2 (5 bases). The CDR3 sequence is 14 residues long. The germline V gene encodes CDR1 MNHEY and CDR2 SVGAGI. Deletions cut 6 bases from V and 0 bases from J, with 12 bases between. Here the CDR3 reads CASSTTRTSYEQYF. In DNA, the CDR3 is TGTGCCAGCAGCACCACTAGAACCTCCTACGAGCAGTACTTC.

The rearrangement uses TRBV5-3 and TRBJ2-4; no definite D call. TRBV5-3 has ORF status, its function being uncertain. V was shortened by 0 bases and J by 0 bases, with 13 bases between the two germline ends. CDR3 length equals 17 residues. As DNA, the CDR3 is TGTGCCAGAAGCTTGGTACAAGACACACTAGCCAAAAACATTCAGTACTTC. This translates into CARSLVQDTLAKNIQYF.

The rearrangement links TRBV6-6 to TRBJ2-7; TRBD1 matches at 12 bases. The CDR3 consists of 14 residues. J lost 6 bases, V lost 2 bases, and 2 bases had no gene match. Germline assignment: CDR1 MNHNY and CDR2 SVGAGI (reference sequence). CDR3 bases: TGTGCCAGCAGTTACCAGGGACAGGGGGCCGAGCAGTACTTC. Translating it yields CASSYQGQGAEQYF.

Here the CDR3 DNA reads TGTGCCAGCAGTGATGCGTATAAATACGAGCAGTACTTC. This codes for CASSDAYKYEQYF. This chain uses TRBV25-1 with TRBJ2-7; the D is unclear. This CDR3 contains 13 residues. Germline V gene data show CDR1 as MGHDK and CDR2 as SYGVNS. Trimming pared 3 bases from V and 4 bases from J, leaving 10 bases between.

The gene calls are TRBV5-1 and TRBJ1-5; D may be TRBD1 (6 bases). The CDR3 consists of 14 residues. The V end lost 4 bases, the J end lost 4 bases, and 12 bases lay between the germline ends. Germline V gives CDR1 SGHRS, CDR2 YFSETQ. The CDR3 spells CASSAGQLNQPQHF. The CDR3 bases are TGCGCCAGCAGCGCCGGACAGCTAAATCAGCCCCAGCATTTT. Together with reference TRBV5-1 and TRBJ1-5, the CDR3 gives the full variable domain: KAGVTQTPRYLIKTRGQQVTLSCSPISGHRSVSWYQQTPGQGLQFLFEYFSETQRNKGNFPGRFSGRQFSNSRSEMNVSTLELGDSALYLCASSAGQLNQPQHFGDGTRLSIL.

The chain uses TRBV6-1 and TRBJ2-3; D is perhaps TRBD1 or TRBD2 (6 bases each). The germline CDR1 and CDR2 sequences are MNHNS and SASEGT. Trimming cost V 7 bases and J 3 bases, with 14 bases left between them. The CDR3 is 14 amino acids. The CDR3 loop is CASILTGGTDTQYF. The CDR3 region has the DNA TGTGCCAGCATCTTGACAGGAGGGACAGATACGCAGTATTTT.

This chain connects TRBV5-1 to TRBJ2-1, with D unresolved. Trimming stripped 0 bases from V and 8 bases from J, with 9 bases between. The CDR3 length is 13 residues. The germline V gene encodes CDR1 SGHRS and CDR2 YFSETQ. The CDR3 nucleotides are TGCGCCAGCAGCTTGGGAATTAGCTATGAGCAGTTCTTC. Translation: CASSLGISYEQFF.

The chain employs TRBV30 and TRBJ2-5; 12 positions agree with TRBD2. The trim removed 5 bases at V and 2 bases at J, leaving 6 bases unmatched. The CDR3 has 15 residues. Per germline, CDR1 GTSNPN and CDR2 SVGIG (reference sequence). Here the CDR3 DNA reads TGTGCCTGGGGCCGGACTAGCGGGACGCAAGAGACCCAGTACTTC. Its protein product is CAWGRTSGTQETQYF.